This T cell receptor (beta chain) was recovered during a study of blood T cell repertoires in COVID-19. The wider study: Both acute and convalescent COVID-19 samples were obtained from the United States, Italy and Spain. Sample material is recorded as cDNA or gDNA derived from T cells, B-cell-depleted T cells, or PBMCs.

Source study methods: Reference gene primer amplification gave estimated nucleated cell counts. Using immunoSEQ multiplex PCR, the repertoire was profiled, and TCRdb retains in-frame clones only, with some absent. V, J and clone size are taken as reported in that table, and D and trimming were inferred from the DNA itself. The sample has 200,000 or so clones, around 80% seen once; the top ten hold 5.5% to 7%. The junction had 8 bases not matched to a gene; V was cut back by 0 bases and J by 5 bases. Germline CDR1 and CDR2: SGHRS and YFSETQ. CDR3 size: 16 residues. The table lists this clone with a count of one.

The receptor was isolated from a woman in her 70s with acute or convalescent COVID-19. The chain links TRBV5-1 to TRBJ2-5; TRBD2 agrees at 9 bases. Specimen: peripheral blood. The CDR3 region is CASSLEVGGRAETQYF. In DNA, the CDR3 is TGCGCCAGCAGCTTGGAAGTCGGCGGGAGGGCGGAGACCCAGTACTTC.